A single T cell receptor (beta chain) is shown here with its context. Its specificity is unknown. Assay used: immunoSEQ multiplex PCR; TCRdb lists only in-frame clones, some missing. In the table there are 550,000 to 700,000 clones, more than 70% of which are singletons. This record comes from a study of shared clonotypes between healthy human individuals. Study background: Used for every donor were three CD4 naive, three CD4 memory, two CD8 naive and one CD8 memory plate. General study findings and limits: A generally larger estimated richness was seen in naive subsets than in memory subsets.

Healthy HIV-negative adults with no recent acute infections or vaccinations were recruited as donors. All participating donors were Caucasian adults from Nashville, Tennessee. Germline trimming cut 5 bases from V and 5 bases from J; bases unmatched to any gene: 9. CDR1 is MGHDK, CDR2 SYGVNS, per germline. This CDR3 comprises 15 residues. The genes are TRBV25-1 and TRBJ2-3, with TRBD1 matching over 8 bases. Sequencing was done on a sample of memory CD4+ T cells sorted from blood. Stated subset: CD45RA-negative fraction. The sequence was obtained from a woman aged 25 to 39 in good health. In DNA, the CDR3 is TGTGCCAGCAGTAGACTGGACAGGGACGGAGATACGCAGTATTTT. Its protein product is CASSRLDRDGDTQYF.